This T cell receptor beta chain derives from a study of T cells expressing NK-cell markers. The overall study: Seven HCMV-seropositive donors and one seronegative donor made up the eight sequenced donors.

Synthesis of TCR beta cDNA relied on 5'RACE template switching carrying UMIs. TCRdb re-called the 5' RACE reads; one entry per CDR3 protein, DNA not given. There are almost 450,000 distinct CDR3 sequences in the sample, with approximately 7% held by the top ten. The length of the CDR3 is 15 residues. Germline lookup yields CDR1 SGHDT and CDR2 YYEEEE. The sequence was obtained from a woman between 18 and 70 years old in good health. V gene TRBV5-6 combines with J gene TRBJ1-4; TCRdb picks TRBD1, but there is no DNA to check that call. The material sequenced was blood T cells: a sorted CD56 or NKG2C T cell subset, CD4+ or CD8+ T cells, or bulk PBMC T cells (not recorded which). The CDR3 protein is CASSLDPGPNEKLFF.